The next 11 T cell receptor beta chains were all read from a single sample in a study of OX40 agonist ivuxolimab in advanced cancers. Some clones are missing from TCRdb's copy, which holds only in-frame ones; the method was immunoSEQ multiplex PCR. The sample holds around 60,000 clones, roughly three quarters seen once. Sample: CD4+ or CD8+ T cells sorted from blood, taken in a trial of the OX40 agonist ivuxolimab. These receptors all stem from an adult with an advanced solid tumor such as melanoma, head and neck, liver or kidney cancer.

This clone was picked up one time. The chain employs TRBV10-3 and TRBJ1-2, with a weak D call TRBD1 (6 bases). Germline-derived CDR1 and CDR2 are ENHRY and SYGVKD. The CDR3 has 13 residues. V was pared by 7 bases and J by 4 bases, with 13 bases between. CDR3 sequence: CAITNGQSYGYTF. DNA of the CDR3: TGTGCCATCACGAACGGACAGAGCTATGGCTACACCTTC.

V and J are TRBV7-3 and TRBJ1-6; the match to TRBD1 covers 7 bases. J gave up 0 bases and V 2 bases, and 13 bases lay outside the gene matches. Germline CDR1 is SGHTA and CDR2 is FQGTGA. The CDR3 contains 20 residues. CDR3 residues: CASSLQWGRGYYSYNSPLHF. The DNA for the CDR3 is TGTGCCAGCAGCTTACAATGGGGCAGGGGGTACTACTCCTATAATTCACCCCTCCACTTT.

CDR3 sequence: CASSQPAGQGIYGYTF. The CDR3 DNA is TGCGCCAGCAGCCAACCGGCGGGACAGGGAATCTATGGCTACACCTTC. This chain joins TRBV4-1 and TRBJ1-2, with 9 nucleotides matching TRBD1. V trimming: 2 bases; J trimming: 4 bases; junction bases outside the gene matches: 8. Germline V gene data show CDR1 as MGHRA and CDR2 as YSYEKL. The CDR3 spans 16 residues.

In DNA form, the CDR3 reads TGTGCCAGCAGCTTTGATACTAGCACAGATACGCAGTATTTT. The encoded protein is CASSFDTSTDTQYF. The chain couples TRBV5-8 to TRBJ2-3, with D unresolved. The CDR3 runs 14 residues. Germline CDR1 is SGHTS and CDR2 is YDEGEE. V was trimmed by 2 bases and J by 0 bases, leaving 7 bases between them.

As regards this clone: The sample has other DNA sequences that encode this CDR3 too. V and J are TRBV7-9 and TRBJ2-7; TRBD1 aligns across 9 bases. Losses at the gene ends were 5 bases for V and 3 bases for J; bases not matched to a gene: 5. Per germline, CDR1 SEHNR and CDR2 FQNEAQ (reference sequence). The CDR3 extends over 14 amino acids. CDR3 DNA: TGTGCCAGCAGCCCCGGGACAGGGCTCTACGAGCAGTACTTC. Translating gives CASSPGTGLYEQYF.

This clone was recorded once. CDR3 coding DNA: TGTGCCAGCAGCGCCTGGACTAGCGGGAACTACGAGCAGTACTTC. Translation: CASSAWTSGNYEQYF. The genes are TRBV11-2 and TRBJ2-7, with 12 bases lining up with TRBD2. Trimming removed 5 bases from V and 3 bases from J; junction bases left unmatched: 5. This CDR3 comprises 15 residues. Germline V gene lookup returns CDR1 SGHAT and CDR2 FQNNGV. The complete variable domain, with remaining parts taken from reference TRBV11-2 and TRBJ2-7, reads EAGVAQSPRYKIIEKRQSVAFWCNPISGHATLYWYQQILGQGPKLLIQFQNNGVVDDSQLPKDRFSAERLKGVDSTLKIQPAKLEDSAVYLCASSAWTSGNYEQYFGPGTRLTVT.

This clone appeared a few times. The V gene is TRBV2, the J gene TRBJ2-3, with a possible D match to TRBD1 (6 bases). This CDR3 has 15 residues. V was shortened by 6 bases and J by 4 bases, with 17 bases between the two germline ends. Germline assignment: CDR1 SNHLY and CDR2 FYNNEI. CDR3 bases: TGTGCCAGCAGGGCCGACAGGTTGGATTCAGATACGCAGTATTTT. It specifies CASRADRLDSDTQYF. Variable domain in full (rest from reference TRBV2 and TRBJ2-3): EPEVTQTPSHQVTQMGQEVILRCVPISNHLYFYWYRQILGQKVEFLVSFYNNEISEKSEIFDDQFSVERPDGSNFTLKIRSTKLEDSAMYFCASRADRLDSDTQYFGPGTRLTVL.

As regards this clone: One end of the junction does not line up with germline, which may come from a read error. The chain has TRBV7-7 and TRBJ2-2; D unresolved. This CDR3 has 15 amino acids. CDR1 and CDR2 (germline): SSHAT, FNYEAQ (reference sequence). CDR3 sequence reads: CASSRQSTNTGELFF. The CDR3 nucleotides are TGTGCTAGCAGCCGTCAGAGTACGAACACCGGGGAGCTGTTTTTT.

CDR3 sequence: CATSRGAAGPGREQYF. The CDR3 DNA follows: TGTGCCACCAGCAGAGGGGCAGCGGGGCCTGGAAGGGAGCAGTACTTC. The genes are TRBV15 and TRBJ2-7, with TRBD2 matching over 7 bases. The germline V gene encodes CDR1 LNHNV and CDR2 YYDKDF (reference sequence). The CDR3 runs to 16 residues. V shed 1 base and J 7 bases; nucleotides not matched to a gene: 13.

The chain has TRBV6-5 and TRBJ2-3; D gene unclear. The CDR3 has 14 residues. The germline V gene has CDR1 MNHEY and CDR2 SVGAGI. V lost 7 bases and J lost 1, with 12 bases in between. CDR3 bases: TGTGCCAGCAACATCCGTGGGGGCACAGATACGCAGTATTTT. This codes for CASNIRGGTDTQYF.

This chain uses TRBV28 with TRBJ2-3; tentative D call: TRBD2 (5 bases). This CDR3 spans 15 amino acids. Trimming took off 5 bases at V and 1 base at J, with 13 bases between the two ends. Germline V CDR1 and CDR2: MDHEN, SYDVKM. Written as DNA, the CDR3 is TGTGCCAGCAGTCCTCGCCTAGCAGGCACAGATACGCAGTATTTT. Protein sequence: CASSPRLAGTDTQYF.